This T cell receptor beta chain comes out of a study of blood T cell repertoires in COVID-19. Donors were grouped by their self-reported clinical history. The germline V gene has CDR1 SNHLY and CDR2 FYNNEI. The CDR3 runs to 14 residues. V lost 6 bases and J 4 bases, leaving 16 bases between the germline ends. This table comes from immunoSEQ multiplex PCR, and its TCRdb copy is limited to in-frame clones, with some not included. This table has hundreds of thousands of clones, 87% appearing once. The receptor was isolated from a woman between 18 and 30 years old with acute COVID-19. The sequenced sample consisted of PBMCs or T cells enriched from blood (not recorded which). J is TRBJ2-7 and V is TRBV2, with D perhaps TRBD2 (6 bases). The CDR3 DNA sequence: TGTGCCAGCAGGAAGGCTTCTAGCGCTTACGAGCAGTACTTC. It specifies CASRKASSAYEQYF.